The entry below describes one T cell receptor beta chain. Its antigen is unidentified. The germline V gene encodes CDR1 LNHDA and CDR2 SQIVND (reference sequence). The CDR3 runs to 15 residues. V lost 9 bases, J lost 5 bases, and 12 bases stayed unmatched. TCRB transcripts that were expressed got sequenced, as all of the isolated RNA had been reverse transcribed. Generated by immunoSEQ multiplex PCR, the TCRdb table keeps only in-frame clones and is missing some. The table shows 200,000 to 300,000 clones, with approximately 11% occurring only once. The record originates from a study of beta chain features in type 1 diabetes. Points from the study as a whole: There was a moderate but significant shortening of TCRB CDR3s in all four CD4+ subsets of Type 1 diabetes patients.

This receptor was identified in a man under 40 with type 1 diabetes. The chain couples TRBV19 to TRBJ2-3; 9 bases are shared with TRBD1. The sequenced sample was naive CD4+ T cells from blood. CDR3 nucleotides: TGTGCCAGCAGCAGAGGACAGGGGATGGGAGATACGCAGTATTTT. Its protein is CASSRGQGMGDTQYF.